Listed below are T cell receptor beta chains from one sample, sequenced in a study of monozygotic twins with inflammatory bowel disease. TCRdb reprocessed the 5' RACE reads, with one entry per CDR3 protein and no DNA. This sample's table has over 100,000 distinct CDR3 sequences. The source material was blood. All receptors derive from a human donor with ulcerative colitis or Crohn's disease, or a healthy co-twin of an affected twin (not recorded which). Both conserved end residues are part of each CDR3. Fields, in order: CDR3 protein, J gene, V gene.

CDR3aa: CASSIGQASEQFF
j_gene: TRBJ2-1
v_gene: TRBV19

CDR3aa: CASSRARTGGFYEQYF
j_gene: TRBJ2-7
v_gene: TRBV3-1

CDR3aa: CASSPFGAETQYF
j_gene: TRBJ2-3
v_gene: TRBV7-2

CDR3aa: CASSFGTSGYTGELFF
j_gene: TRBJ2-2
v_gene: TRBV5-1

CDR3aa: CAIKGQVNQPQHF
j_gene: TRBJ1-5
v_gene: TRBV10-3

CDR3aa: CASSSGGHTEAFF
j_gene: TRBJ1-1
v_gene: TRBV7-3

CDR3aa: CSASANYATDTQYF
j_gene: TRBJ2-3
v_gene: TRBV20-1

CDR3aa: CASSSAQGTRETQYF
j_gene: TRBJ2-5
v_gene: TRBV12-3/TRBV12-4

CDR3aa: CASSLYRTSGSVDTQYF
j_gene: TRBJ2-3
v_gene: TRBV7-2

CDR3aa: CSASVGVNEKLFF
j_gene: TRBJ1-4
v_gene: TRBV29-1

CDR3aa: CASSADRWNTEAFF
j_gene: TRBJ1-1
v_gene: TRBV7-2

CDR3aa: CASSLGLAGDTEELFF
j_gene: TRBJ2-2
v_gene: TRBV5-1

CDR3aa: CASIGRSDNEKLFF
j_gene: TRBJ1-4
v_gene: TRBV28

CDR3aa: CSVEGSRDRGSTDTQYF
j_gene: TRBJ2-3
v_gene: TRBV29-1

CDR3aa: CASSYGAEAYEQYF
j_gene: TRBJ2-7
v_gene: TRBV6-5

CDR3aa: CASTRAGGGNTIYF
j_gene: TRBJ1-3
v_gene: TRBV12-3/TRBV12-4

CDR3aa: CSARDVGASGNTIYF
j_gene: TRBJ1-3
v_gene: TRBV20-1